This TCR beta chain is drawn from a study of cytomegalovirus exposure and HLA in healthy donors listed by TCRdb under 2017. For the wider study: In an earlier analysis of approximately 640 of the donors, 276 Gb of sequence data and 100 million or so unique TCR beta sequences from about 180 million T cells were reported. An early release that covered about 600 HLA-typed donors contained about 300 gigabases of sequencing data and roughly 84 million unique TCR sequences. The genetic ancestry cluster associated with self-reported Caucasian donors included 70% to 85% of the 398 genotyped donors. The study aimed to test whether cataloging public T cell receptors could reveal signatures of past pathogen exposure. The study profiled the T cell repertoires of around 700 subjects by immunosequencing and related them to cytomegalovirus serostatus. Besides the first cohort of some 670 subjects, a separate validation cohort made up of about 120 different subjects was used. The study combined high-throughput TCR immunosequencing, statistical association of individual TCRs with disease status, and machine learning to predict cytomegalovirus infection status. In a later analysis, previously published TCR beta repertoires from about 640 donors were re-analyzed and high-resolution HLA genotyping was added so that TCR occurrence patterns could be studied. Rather than using new phenotypic data, the later analysis identified candidate immune exposures from TCR beta sequences and from how often those sequences occurred across donors. To decide whether each TCR beta V gene segment behaved as functional or pseudogenic, an earlier analysis of nearly 600 of the donors relied on high-throughput TCR beta sequencing. Donor age, sex, ethnicity and CMV serostatus were collected together with the repertoire data. In a later genetic analysis, genome-wide SNP genotypes for about three fifths of the roughly 670 donors were used, and that subset was treated as a discovery cohort. All discovery cohort repertoires had been generated on a single sequencing platform. HLA typing covered class I and class II loci at four-digit resolution. The number of typed donors differed by locus: about 620-630 for A, B, C, DRB1 and DQB1; about 520 for DQA1; around 610 for DPA1; and roughly 450 for DPB1. About five DR-DQ haplotypes were treated as single units for association and clustering because of strong linkage in the cohort. Among 300 to 500 genotyped donors of the cohort, an average of roughly 230,000 unique TCR beta nucleotide sequences was sequenced per donor, of which 15% to 20% were non-productive. What the research found in general, with its limitations: In a later analysis, the rate of TCR association differed among HLA loci, with DRB1 alleles having the most associated TCRs and HLA-C alleles having the fewest. A cluster of highly shared sequence variants was judged likely to be a technical artifact of the sequencing pipeline. Some IMGT-functional V segments, including TRBV6-2 and TRBV6-3, could not be told apart with the 87-base-pair reads, so those segments were excluded. In a later analysis, several top co-occurrence clusters were reported to appear linked to parvovirus B19, influenza, CMV and Epstein-Barr virus. In this cohort, only TCR beta chains were sequenced, and detectable features were limited by the absence of alpha or paired-chain data. A further reported finding was that TCR beta sequences accurately predicted the HLA-A and HLA-B alleles for most subjects in the first cohort. Compared with equally common non-associated chains, HLA-associated TCR beta chains in a later analysis were more clonally expanded and had lower generation probabilities. V-gene and J-gene trimming of TCR beta chains was associated with a missense DCLRE1C variant in a later genetic analysis, and the association was replicated in an independent cohort. The presence/absence analyses assumed that sequencing depth was roughly uniform across donors, and that assumption may not be true. Because HLA typing was missing for some donors at each locus, association tests included only the typed subset. In vitro tests confirmed that a few of the cytomegalovirus-associated TCR beta chains recognize cytomegalovirus antigens. According to a later analysis, most CMV-associated TCR beta chains appeared to be HLA-restricted, and the HLA associations seemed to be driven largely by CMV exposure. Most TCR sequences were observed very rarely across donors, whereas some public TCRs were present in many individuals. At a false discovery rate of 0.05, a later analysis linked 16,951 TCR beta sequences to specific HLA alleles. Because counts were too low, approximately 18 rarely observed V segments, including chromosome 9 orphons, were excluded from the earlier analysis of under 650 of the donors. CMV serostatus was the only immune exposure information available for the cohort. Compared with the 666-donor mean, donors in an Asian-associated ancestry cluster had fewer N-insertions in productive TCRs, according to a later genetic analysis. The classifier was reported to diagnose cytomegalovirus status with high specificity and sensitivity in both the original and validation cohorts. Correlated functional status among segregating V segments might be attributable to linkage disequilibrium, but an unknown experimental factor could not be ruled out. Broadly in line with IMGT annotations, most TCR beta V segments showed up in productive rearrangements about 87% or about 30% of the time in an earlier analysis of 587 of the donors. It was suggested by the authors that the approach could potentially be generalized to other disease states and immunological phenotypes. In the study, roughly 160 TCR beta chains were listed as associated with cytomegalovirus. When HLA alleles, especially DR and DQ, strongly co-occurred, attributing TCR associations to individual alleles was difficult.

As for this clone: The antigen it binds to is not known. No base quality values were provided; no much bigger clone lies one nucleotide off.

In total, approximately 610 healthy bone marrow donors made up the cohort. At the time of sampling, all cohort members were nominally healthy, though unrecorded immune exposures were likely present. The donor was CMV seronegative and belonged to the group of 352 seronegative cohort members. A peripheral blood sample was collected from each donor, and TCR beta sequencing was performed on peripheral blood mononuclear cells. The Qiagen DNeasy Blood Extraction Kit was used to extract genomic DNA from the blood cell samples. The library was made by the immunoSEQ multiplex PCR assay. The multiplex PCR relied on a mix of 60 forward primers for TCR Vbeta segments and 13 reverse primers for TCR Jbeta segments. Amplification of the CDR3 region of rearranged TCR beta genes was performed with a multiplex PCR assay on genomic DNA. The amplified TCR beta libraries were sequenced on the Illumina HiSeq System as 87-base-pair reads. The source study handled its data this way. A later analysis tallied some 79 million unique TCR beta chains across the 666 repertoires, and some 12 million of those chains were shared by two or more donors. A nearest-neighbor algorithm error-corrected the raw reads and collapsed the reads into unique sequences, merging closely related sequences to remove PCR and sequencing errors. CDR3 sequences were aligned to IMGT reference sequences to assign V, D and J gene segments. For a sequence to be retained, at least a six-nucleotide match to both a V gene segment and a J gene segment was required. Rearrangements were classified as productive when the CDR3 lacked stop codons and remained in frame with V and J, and all other rearrangements were classified as non-productive. Following IMGT convention, CDR3 was defined as the stretch from the second conserved V-encoded cysteine to the conserved J-encoded phenylalanine. In an earlier analysis of roughly 610 of the donors, sequences lacking an unambiguous match to a single V gene segment were excluded. An earlier analysis of a few hundred of the donors called V segments functional above 56.7% productive rearrangements and segregating when the between-donor standard deviation exceeded 5%. A statistical classification framework was built for diagnosing cytomegalovirus status from the catalog of TCR beta chain sequences. A later analysis assigned V and J genes by comparing TCR nucleotide sequences with IMGT/GENE-DB human TR gene sequences. A later analysis assigned CDR3 sequences and most-parsimonious VDJ recombination scenarios with the TCRdist pipeline. In a later analysis, each TCR beta chain was defined by its CDR3 amino acid sequence together with its V-gene family, and reads lacking a unique V-gene family were excluded. To address suspected cross-contamination and a sequencing artifact, a later analysis removed a few hundred highly shared, low-generation-probability nucleotide sequences. A later analysis calculated a clonal expansion index for each public chain from normalized within-repertoire ranks of inferred template counts. A later analysis computed generation probabilities with a VDJ recombination model fitted to out-of-frame rearrangements, and checked the results against IGoR. In a later analysis, hypergeometric tests were used to score TCR-TCR, TCR-HLA and TCR-CMV co-occurrence, with a repertoire-size bias correction applied to TCR pairs. A later analysis estimated false discovery rates by permuting HLA or CMV assignments 20 times. In a later analysis, co-occurring TCRs were grouped using DBSCAN, with TCRdist sequence similarity added in when clustering inside HLA-allele-positive subsets. Repertoires with fewer than 30,000 or more than 120,000 public chains were left out of co-occurrence clustering, as were about five repertoires with anomalous nucleotide sharing. What TCRdb holds here is the immuneACCESS table cut down to in-frame rearrangements. Part of the clones is not present; checked against another copy, under half of the missing clones reflect an unresolved V gene, and the others are unexplained. The V and J calls and clone size are taken from that table; D and trimming were inferred from the DNA. Present in this sample are 130,000 or so clones, approximately 76% of which were seen just once. The ten largest clones take up approximately 1.8% of the sample.

Relative to germline, V is missing 6 bases and J is missing 2 bases, with 6 bases of the junction outside any gene match. For CDR1 and CDR2, the germline V gene (reference sequence) lists LNHDA and SQIVND. There are 16 amino acids in the CDR3, from cysteine to phenylalanine inclusive. The CDR3 DNA has 48 bases and is translated from base 1. The source material was PBMCs. This clonotype originated in a middle-aged man in good health and CMV-seronegative. Here the chain combines TRBV19 and TRBJ2-2, with 10 central nucleotides matching TRBD2. The CDR3 reads as follows: CASSRLLAGNTGELFF. The nucleotide sequence is TGTGCCAGTAGCCGTTTACTAGCGGGAAACACCGGGGAGCTGTTTTTT.